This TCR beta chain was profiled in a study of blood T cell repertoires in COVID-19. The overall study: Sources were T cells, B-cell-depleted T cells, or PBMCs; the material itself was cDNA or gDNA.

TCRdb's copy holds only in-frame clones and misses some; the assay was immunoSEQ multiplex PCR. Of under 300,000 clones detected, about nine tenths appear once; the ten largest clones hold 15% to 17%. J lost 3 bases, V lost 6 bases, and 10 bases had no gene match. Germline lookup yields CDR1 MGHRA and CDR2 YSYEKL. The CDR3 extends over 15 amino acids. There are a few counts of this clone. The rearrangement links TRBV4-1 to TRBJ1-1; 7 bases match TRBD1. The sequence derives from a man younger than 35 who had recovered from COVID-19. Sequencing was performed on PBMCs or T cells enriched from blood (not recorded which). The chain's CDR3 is CASRDRMEADTEAFF. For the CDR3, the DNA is TGCGCCAGCAGGGACAGGATGGAGGCGGACACTGAAGCTTTCTTT.